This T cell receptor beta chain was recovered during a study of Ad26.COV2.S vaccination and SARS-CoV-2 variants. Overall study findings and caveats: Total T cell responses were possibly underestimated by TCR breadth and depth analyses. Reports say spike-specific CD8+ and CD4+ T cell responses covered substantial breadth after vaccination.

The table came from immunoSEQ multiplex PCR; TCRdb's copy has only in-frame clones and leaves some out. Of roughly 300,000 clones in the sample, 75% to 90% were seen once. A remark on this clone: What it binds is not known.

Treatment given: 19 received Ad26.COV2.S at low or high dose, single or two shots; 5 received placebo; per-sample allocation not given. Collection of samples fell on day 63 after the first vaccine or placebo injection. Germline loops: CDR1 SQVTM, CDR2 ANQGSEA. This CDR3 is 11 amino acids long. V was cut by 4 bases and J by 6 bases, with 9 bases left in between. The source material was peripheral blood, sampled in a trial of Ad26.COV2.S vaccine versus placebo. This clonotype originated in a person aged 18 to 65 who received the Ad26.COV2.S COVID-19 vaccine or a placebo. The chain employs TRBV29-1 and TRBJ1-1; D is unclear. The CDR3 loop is CSVVERAEAFF. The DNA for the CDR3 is TGCAGCGTTGTAGAGAGGGCTGAAGCTTTCTTT.